These 11 T cell receptor beta chains originate from one sample sequenced in a study of CD8 T cells in ankylosing spondylitis. General study points: There was a TCR beta motif, made of roughly eight highly homologous variants, that appeared characteristic of ankylosing spondylitis blood.

TCRdb called the 5' RACE reads again in MiXCR, with one record for every CDR3 protein. The data show roughly 700,000 distinct CDR3 sequences, around a fifth seen once. These receptors lack a known antigen. Input material: blood, either unsorted or a sorted T cell fraction (not recorded which). These receptors were obtained from a male donor with ankylosing spondylitis.

This clonotype has only a few counts. CDR3 nucleotide sequence: TGTGCCAGCAGCCATCTAGCGGGAGTCGAGAAAACCCAGTACTTC. As protein: CASSHLAGVEKTQYF. The chain has TRBV3-1 and TRBJ2-5, with TRBD2 identical over 10 bases. The CDR3 loop spans 15 amino acids. The germline CDR1 and CDR2 sequences are LGHDT and YNNKEL (reference sequence). J lost 8 bases, V lost 3 bases, and 9 bases had no gene match.

This clonotype turned up a few times. The chain has TRBV20-1 and TRBJ2-3; TRBD2 aligns across 11 bases. From germline, CDR1 is DFQATT and CDR2 SNEGSKA (reference sequence). J was trimmed by 2 bases and V by 4 bases; bases with no gene match: 2. The CDR3 totals 14 residues. The CDR3 DNA reads TGCAGTGCTACACTAGCGGGAGTCACAGATACGCAGTATTTT. Translated, it gives CSATLAGVTDTQYF.

This clonotype has only a few counts. The chain joins TRBV29-1 to TRBJ2-1; D is undetermined. Trimming shortened V by 3 bases and J by 8 bases, and 5 bases separated the two germline ends. The CDR3 is 10 residues long. Germline V gives CDR1 SQVTM, CDR2 ANQGSEA. CDR3 protein: CSVDGDEQFF. CDR3 in DNA: TGCAGCGTTGATGGGGATGAGCAGTTCTTC.

This clonotype was recorded a few times. The chain is built from TRBV9 and TRBJ2-2, with 8 bases matching TRBD2. CDR3 length: 17 amino acids. Germline loops: CDR1 SGDLS, CDR2 YYNGEE. Trimming at V came to 0 bases and at J to 1 base, leaving 5 bases not matched to a gene. The CDR3 spells CASSVVGAGVNTGELFF. CDR3 DNA: TGTGCCAGCAGCGTAGTGGGAGCGGGAGTGAACACCGGGGAGCTGTTTTTT.

This clonotype occurred a few times. The rearrangement links TRBV7-9 to TRBJ1-4; 7 bases agree with TRBD1. Germline V gene lookup returns CDR1 SEHNR and CDR2 FQNEAQ (reference sequence). The trim removed 7 bases at V and 6 bases at J, leaving 8 bases unmatched. The CDR3 has 14 amino acids. The CDR3, as DNA: TGTGCCAGCAAGGCGGACAGGCAATATGAAAAACTGTTTTTT. This encodes CASKADRQYEKLFF.

This clonotype was counted only a few times. The chain joins TRBV18 to TRBJ2-1; 7 nucleotides agree with TRBD2. Germline V lookup: CDR1 KGHSH, CDR2 LQKENI. The CDR3 is 15 amino acids. The V and J ends lost 5 bases and 1 base, in that order; junction bases with no gene match: 5. The CDR3 region has the DNA TGTGCCAGCTCATCGTCAGCGGGATCCTACAATGAGCAGTTCTTC. It encodes CASSSSAGSYNEQFF.

J is TRBJ2-3 and V is TRBV14; no clear D gene. CDR3 length: 13 residues. The V end was cut by 2 bases, the J end by 2 bases, with 5 bases between. The germline V gene has CDR1 SGHDN and CDR2 FVKESK. CDR3 in amino acids: CASSQLNTDTQYF. CDR3 coding DNA: TGTGCCAGCAGCCAACTTAACACAGATACGCAGTATTTT.

The chain combines TRBV7-3 with TRBJ2-1; D unresolved. The CDR3 loop spans 14 amino acids. Germline lookup yields CDR1 SGHTA and CDR2 FQGTGA. The germline V and J ends were trimmed by 5 bases and 7 bases, with 15 bases remaining between them. The CDR3 loop is CASSLPGFTNEQFF. CDR3 in DNA: TGTGCCAGCAGCCTCCCCGGCTTTACTAATGAGCAGTTCTTC.

This clonotype was seen ten or more times. The genes are TRBV11-2 and TRBJ2-5; 10 bases match TRBD2. V was pared by 2 bases and J by 5 bases, with 5 bases of the junction left unmatched. From germline, CDR1 is SGHAT and CDR2 FQNNGV. This CDR3 contains 15 residues. CDR3 region: CASSLSAGGVETQYF. CDR3 DNA: TGTGCCAGCAGCTTATCAGCGGGAGGGGTGGAGACCCAGTACTTC.

This clonotype showed up just a few times. The J gene is TRBJ2-2, the V gene TRBV6-1; possibly TRBD2 for D (6 bases). V was pared by 8 bases and J by 2 bases, with 15 bases between. Germline CDR1 MNHNS, CDR2 SASEGT. This CDR3 contains 15 residues. CDR3 protein: CASPRRSGNTGELFF. Here the CDR3 DNA reads TGTGCCAGCCCTAGGCGTAGCGGCAACACCGGGGAGCTGTTTTTT.

There are many counts of this clonotype. V is TRBV12-3 or TRBV12-4 and J is TRBJ1-1; no clear D gene. The CDR3 length is 15 residues. Deletions cut 3 bases from V and 3 bases from J, with 14 bases between. The CDR3 DNA reads as TGTGCCAGCAGTTTCAGCCGGGGAGCCCACACTGAAGCTTTCTTT. This gives the protein CASSFSRGAHTEAFF.